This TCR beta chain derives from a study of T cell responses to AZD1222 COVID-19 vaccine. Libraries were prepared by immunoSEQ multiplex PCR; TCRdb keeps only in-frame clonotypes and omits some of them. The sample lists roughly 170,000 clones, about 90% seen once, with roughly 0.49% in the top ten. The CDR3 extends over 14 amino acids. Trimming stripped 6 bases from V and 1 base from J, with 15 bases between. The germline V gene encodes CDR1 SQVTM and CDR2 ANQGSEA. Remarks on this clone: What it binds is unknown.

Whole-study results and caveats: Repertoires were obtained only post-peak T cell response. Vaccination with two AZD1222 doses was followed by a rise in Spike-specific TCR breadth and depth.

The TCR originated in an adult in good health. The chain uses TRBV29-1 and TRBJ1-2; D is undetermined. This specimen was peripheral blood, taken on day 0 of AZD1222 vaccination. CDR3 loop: CSVPPGSNNYGYTF. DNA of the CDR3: TGCAGCGTCCCCCCGGGCAGCAATAACTATGGCTACACCTTC.